This record looks at one TCR beta chain sequence and its context. Its antigen is unknown. CDR1 SGHVS and CDR2 FQNEAQ are derived from the germline V gene. The CDR3 numbers 14 residues from cysteine through phenylalanine. Nucleotide data are not available. Libraries were constructed by 5' RACE. Preparation of each TCR library used about 3,200 ng of total RNA. For each sample, cDNA was synthesized in eight separate reactions using SMARTScribe reverse transcriptase. During cDNA synthesis, template switching introduced unique molecular identifiers that contained a 6-nucleotide sample barcode. TCRalpha and TCRbeta cDNA was amplified by two nested PCRs of around 16 and 10 cycles, with bead purification after each PCR. Before amplification, the cDNA was treated with uracil DNA-glycosylase and purified using the QIAquick PCR purification kit. In the second PCR, Illumina TruSeq-compatible adapters and sample-specific barcodes were added. TapeStation and Qubit were used to check library quality and concentration, and 5 to 5.5 ng of each library was pooled. Sequencing of the pooled libraries was done on an Illumina HiSeq2500 single-index Rapid Run using custom sequencing primers and 2 x 100 bp reads. From the authors' description of their analysis: UMI-based consensus assembly with MiGEC version 1.2.6 was used to correct PCR and sequencing errors. MiXCR version 2.1.1 was used to carry out V(D)J alignment, clonotype assembly and CDR3 extraction. Gene usage, clonotype sharing and MAIT/NKT TCR abundance were normalised by analysing the top 1000, 10 000 and 20 000 clonotypes per sample. Diversity was computed as the inverse Simpson index with the vegan R package after downsampling to 27 000 UMIs. Paired Mann-Whitney U tests were applied to discordant twin pairs, and Benjamini-Hochberg correction was used for multiple testing. TCRdb reprocessed the reads; each CDR3 protein sequence makes one entry, and DNA is unavailable. These V and J calls rely on TCRdb rather than the paper's analysis. Per the sample table, the count is more than 300,000 distinct CDR3 sequences. The top ten clonotypes cover around 2.6% of the sample.

The record originates from a study of monozygotic twins with inflammatory bowel disease (dated by TCRdb to 2018 to 2020). In terms of the full investigation: In total, 30 or so monozygotic twin pairs made up the full study: 19 Danish pairs, all IBD-discordant, plus nine German pairs, of which four were IBD-concordant and five were IBD-discordant. The search for disease-associated traits relied mainly on comparing IBD patients with their genetically identical healthy co-twins within discordant pairs. Each individual had, on average, about 151 000 unique TCRalpha sequences and 181 000 unique TCRbeta sequences available for analysis.

From each donor, a 2.5 ml peripheral blood sample was drawn into PAXgene tubes and stored at -80 degrees C. Total RNA was isolated from whole blood with the PAXgene blood miRNA kit on an automated QIAcube, without T cell sorting. Deep TCRalpha and TCRbeta repertoire profiling with unique molecular barcoding was performed on peripheral blood of monozygotic twin pairs concordant or discordant for inflammatory bowel disease. Smoking habits were recorded for all twin pairs, with individuals classified as current, former or never smokers. Overall study results and their limits: Because patients received different immunosuppressive treatments, the repertoires may have picked up extra background noise and variability between individuals. The analysis was unable to tell apart different T cell subtypes. The results gave no support for a single strong signal or clonotype linked to IBD. Compared with healthy twins, IBD patients had fewer clonotypes in common with other individuals, a difference most pronounced in patients showing signs of disease activity. IBD patients had lower TCRbeta repertoire diversity, measured by the inverse Simpson index, than their healthy co-twins. Repertoire similarity did not differ between concordant and discordant twins, possibly due to limited statistical power.

The chain uses TRBV7-8 and TRBJ1-1. The source is a human donor with ulcerative colitis or Crohn's disease, or a healthy co-twin of an affected twin (not recorded which). Sample: blood. The CDR3 amino acid sequence is: CASSLVQLGSEAFF.